Listed here are 12 T cell receptor beta chains from one sample, sequenced in a study of blood T cell repertoires in COVID-19. Method: immunoSEQ multiplex PCR; TCRdb's copy keeps in-frame clones and lacks some. The table lists around 12,000 clones, more than 70% of them singletons. The sequenced material came from peripheral blood. Every receptor here comes from a human donor in a cohort sampled during active COVID-19.

This clone appeared a few times. The chain recombines TRBV7-3 with TRBJ1-6, with D maybe TRBD1 (6 bases). This CDR3 comprises 13 residues. Trimming pared 5 bases from V and 7 bases from J, leaving 9 bases between. Germline V CDR1 and CDR2: SGHTA, FQGTGA. The CDR3 DNA follows: TGTGCCAGCAGCGCAGGGGTAAATTCACCCCTCCACTTT. Amino acid sequence: CASSAGVNSPLHF. Combining the CDR3 with reference TRBV7-3 and TRBJ1-6 gives the whole variable domain GAGVSQTPSNKVTEKGKYVELRCDPISGHTALYWYRQSLGQGPEFLIYFQGTGAADDSGLPNDRFFAVRPEGSVSTLKIQRTERGDSAVYLCASSAGVNSPLHFGNGTRLTVT.

Only one count was recorded for this clone. This rearrangement joins TRBV2 to TRBJ1-5; 7 bases align to TRBD1. Germline V lookup: CDR1 SNHLY, CDR2 FYNNEI. This CDR3 has 15 amino acids. The trim removed 2 bases at V and 2 bases at J, leaving 3 bases unmatched. CDR3 amino acids: CASSERQGGNQPQHF. DNA for the CDR3: TGTGCCAGCAGTGAAAGACAGGGTGGCAATCAGCCCCAGCATTTT.

The chain employs TRBV7-2 and TRBJ2-1; 7 bases line up with TRBD1. Trimming at V came to 0 bases and at J to 8 bases, leaving 7 bases not matched to a gene. Germline CDR1 reads SGHTA; CDR2 reads FQGNSA. This CDR3 comprises 15 residues. CDR3 in amino acids: CASSLAGGGFDEQFF. CDR3 DNA: TGTGCCAGCAGCTTAGCAGGGGGCGGGTTCGATGAGCAGTTCTTC.

The J gene is TRBJ2-7, the V gene TRBV27; 10 bases align to TRBD2. CDR1 MNHEY and CDR2 SMNVEV come from the germline V gene (reference sequence). Trimming removed 6 bases from V and 3 bases from J; junction bases left unmatched: 11. CDR3 length equals 16 residues. CDR3 residues: CASSRILAGVHYEQYF. As DNA, the CDR3 is TGTGCCAGCAGCCGCATTCTAGCGGGGGTCCACTACGAGCAGTACTTC.

The chain couples TRBV5-1 to TRBJ2-5, with TRBD1 matching 9 bases. CDR1 is SGHRS and CDR2 is YFSETQ in the germline V gene. The CDR3 is made up of 14 amino acids. V trimming: 0 bases; J trimming: 4 bases; junction bases outside the gene matches: 1. Here the CDR3 DNA reads TGCGCCAGCAGCTTGGGACAGGGGGGAGAGACCCAGTACTTC. It encodes CASSLGQGGETQYF.

The chain carries TRBV7-6 and TRBJ2-7; weak D call: TRBD1 (5 bases). The ends were cut back, 5 bases at V and 3 bases at J, with 20 bases in the middle. CDR1 is SGHVS and CDR2 is FNYEAQ in the germline V gene. The CDR3 is 16 residues long. Here the CDR3 DNA reads TGTGCCAGCAGCCTCGAGTGGGCAGGGAACCACTACGAGCAGTACTTC. Translation: CASSLEWAGNHYEQYF.

This clone was seen more than once but under ten times. V usage is TRBV20-1 and J usage is TRBJ2-7; D remains unclear. The CDR3 extends over 11 amino acids. Germline V gene sequence: CDR1 DFQATT, CDR2 SNEGSKA (reference sequence). Between the trimmed V and J ends, which lost 5 bases and 3 bases, there was a span of 8 bases. The CDR3 DNA sequence: TGCAGTGCTTCGACTGGCTACGAGCAGTACTTC. This sequence encodes CSASTGYEQYF.

This chain joins TRBV5-1 and TRBJ1-1; weak D call: TRBD1 (5 bases). V lost 0 bases and J 1 base, leaving 7 bases between the germline ends. CDR3 length: 14 residues. Germline CDR1 is SGHRS and CDR2 is YFSETQ. CDR3 DNA: TGCGCCAGCAGCTTGGTAGGGGAGAACACTGAAGCTTTCTTT. Protein product: CASSLVGENTEAFF. The whole variable domain, filled in from reference TRBV5-1 and TRBJ1-1, reads KAGVTQTPRYLIKTRGQQVTLSCSPISGHRSVSWYQQTPGQGLQFLFEYFSETQRNKGNFPGRFSGRQFSNSRSEMNVSTLELGDSALYLCASSLVGENTEAFFGQGTRLTVV.

The chain is built from TRBV4-2 and TRBJ2-1, with unresolved D. Per germline, CDR1 LGHNA and CDR2 YNFKEQ. The CDR3 length is 15 residues. Trimming stripped 0 bases from V and 3 bases from J, with 9 bases between. CDR3 sequence: CASSQDRRGYNEQFF. The DNA for the CDR3 is TGTGCCAGCAGCCAAGATCGGCGAGGCTACAATGAGCAGTTCTTC.

This clone was counted a few times. CDR3 protein: CASSISGRSNQPQHF. The CDR3 nucleotides are TGTGCCAGTAGTATATCCGGGAGGTCCAATCAGCCCCAGCATTTT. The V gene is TRBV19, the J gene TRBJ1-5, with D hard to call. CDR1 is LNHDA and CDR2 is SQIVND in the germline V gene (reference sequence). Trimming took off 2 bases at V and 3 bases at J, with 11 bases between the two ends. The CDR3 is made up of 15 amino acids.

The CDR3 nucleotides are TGTGCCAGCCGTTCGATCGGACAGGGGAAGTACGAGCAGTACTTC. Translation gives CASRSIGQGKYEQYF. The rearrangement links TRBV6-2 or TRBV6-3 to TRBJ2-7; 9 positions match TRBD1. This CDR3 comprises 15 residues. Trimming at V came to 8 bases and at J to 4 bases, leaving 12 bases not matched to a gene. Germline CDR1 is MNHEY and CDR2 is SVGEGT.

The chain couples TRBV9 to TRBJ1-4; tentative D call: TRBD1 (6 bases). The V end lost 7 bases, the J end lost 8 bases, and 15 bases lay between the germline ends. Germline V gene data show CDR1 as SGDLS and CDR2 as YYNGEE. There are 13 residues in the CDR3. The CDR3 DNA sequence: TGTGCCAGCTCCCGGGACATACGAGAAAAACTGTTTTTT. Translating gives CASSRDIREKLFF.